This TCR beta chain was observed in a study of shared clonotypes between healthy human individuals. The wider study: Ranging from 18 to 49 in age, donors were a couple of women and a few men.

V trimming: 7 bases; J trimming: 4 bases; junction bases outside the gene matches: 6. Germline V CDR1 and CDR2: SGHTA, FQGNSA. This CDR3 is built from 15 residues. Findings and caveats of the study: Enrolling few donors narrowed the genetic and exposure-history diversity that was represented. Investigators expected sequencing depth to affect clonotype sharing among donors. Generation of non-shared clonotypes was less probable than generation of clonotypes shared by all four donors.

Concerning this clone itself: Its antigen is unidentified.

Profiling relied on immunoSEQ multiplex PCR, and the TCRdb table lists in-frame clones only, not all of them. The sample contains approximately 1.5 million clones, approximately 98.5% of which appear only once. This TCR was recovered from a man aged 30 to 39 in good health. This chain links TRBV7-2 with TRBJ2-1; TRBD2 agrees at 11 bases. Sequenced material: naive CD4+ T cells sorted from blood. Regarding subset: CD45RA+ positively selected. CDR3 loop: CASKETSGTYNEQFF. CDR3 in DNA: TGTGCCAGCAAGGAGACTAGCGGGACGTACAATGAGCAGTTCTTC.